This T cell receptor beta chain derives from a study of metastatic and nonmetastatic thyroid tumors. Looking at the study overall: Thyroid patients, malignant and benign, had repertoires compared across blood and tumor or nodule tissue. Study-wide findings and caveats: Reportedly, malignant thyroid tumors had significantly higher TCR beta diversity than benign nodules, in blood and tumor.

Only a few counts were recorded for this clone. The target antigen is unknown. No treatment had been given to any patient before thyroid surgery. Study processing details: Across clinicopathological groups, CDR3 differences served as the basis for building a distant-metastasis classifier for papillary thyroid cancer. Through MiXCR, TCRdb re-clonotyped the PCR reads. These V and J calls are TCRdb output, not the study's own analysis. The table lists 25,000 to 35,000 clones, under 4.5% of them singletons. The CDR3 loop spans 15 amino acids. Germline CDR1 reads SNHLY; CDR2 reads FYNNEI. The V gene lost 6 bases and the J gene lost 5 bases, with 16 bases spanning the gap.

The clonotype was recovered from a female donor with papillary thyroid cancer or a benign thyroid nodule (not recorded which). Some clones in this sample may be carry-over from other donors' samples. The specimen was blood. This chain connects TRBV2 to TRBJ1-4; D call uncertain. CDR3 coding DNA: TGTGCCAGCAGCCTCGCAAGCAGTCGCAATGAAAAACTGTTTTTT. Translating gives CASSLASSRNEKLFF.